This T cell receptor (beta chain) emerged from a study of technical replicates of blood from several donors. This CDR3 region has 15 residues. V was pared by 8 bases and J by 8 bases, with 9 bases of the junction left unmatched. Germline V CDR1 and CDR2: SNHLY, FYNNEI. Method: immunoSEQ multiplex PCR; TCRdb's copy keeps in-frame clones and lacks some. The sample includes roughly 80,000 clones, 90% to 95% of them seen just once. The receptor comes from a human donor in good health. The chain couples TRBV2 to TRBJ2-1; TRBD2 matches at 13 bases. Source material: T cells isolated from PBMCs. The CDR3: CASSGTSGEDYEQFF. The DNA for the CDR3 is TGTGCCAGCTCCGGGACTAGCGGGGAGGACTATGAGCAGTTCTTC.